The rows below give T cell receptor beta chains drawn from one sample of a study of metastatic and nonmetastatic thyroid tumors. Through MiXCR, TCRdb re-clonotyped the PCR reads. Among approximately 14,000 clones listed, approximately 12% were seen once. Sequencing was performed on blood. The receptors shown here come from a female donor with papillary thyroid cancer or a benign thyroid nodule (not recorded which). Some clones in this sample may be carry-over from other donors' samples. Each CDR3 is given with its conserved first and last residue. Each record gives: J gene, clone size, D gene, V gene, CDR3 protein, CDR3 DNA. The D gene is left open where the match is weak. Size values are once, few and many counts, or a class for expanded clones, and some rows have none.

j_gene: TRBJ2-7; abundance: many; d_gene: TRBD1; v_gene: TRBV15; CDR3aa: CATSRGGGQGTEQYF; CDR3nt: TGTGCCACCAGCAGAGGGGGGGGACAGGGCACCGAGCAGTACTTC
j_gene: TRBJ2-7; abundance: medium-sized; d_gene: -; v_gene: TRBV15; CDR3aa: CATSRVVGVDEQYF; CDR3nt: TGTGCCACCAGCAGAGTGGTTGGGGTCGACGAGCAGTACTTC
j_gene: TRBJ2-3; abundance: -; d_gene: -; v_gene: TRBV7-9; CDR3aa: CASSLFQEGTQYF; CDR3nt: TGTGCCAGCAGCCTATTTCAGGAAGGTACGCAGTATTTT
j_gene: TRBJ2-3; abundance: -; d_gene: TRBD2; v_gene: TRBV11-1; CDR3aa: CASSLWTSGLTGGTQYF; CDR3nt: TGTGCCAGCAGCTTATGGACTAGCGGGCTTACTGGGGGTACGCAGTATTTT
j_gene: TRBJ2-5; abundance: -; d_gene: -; v_gene: TRBV11-3; CDR3aa: CASSPGGIWPETQYF; CDR3nt: TGTGCCAGCAGCCCTGGGGGGATATGGCCAGAGACCCAGTACTTC
j_gene: TRBJ2-3; abundance: many; d_gene: TRBD2; v_gene: TRBV29-1; CDR3aa: CSSGPGTDTQYF; CDR3nt: TGCAGTAGCGGGCCTGGCACAGATACGCAGTATTTT
j_gene: TRBJ2-3; abundance: many; d_gene: TRBD1; v_gene: TRBV11-3; CDR3aa: CASSVGTGVLDTQYF; CDR3nt: TGTGCCAGCAGCGTTGGGACAGGGGTGTTGGATACGCAGTATTTT
j_gene: TRBJ2-5; abundance: many; d_gene: -; v_gene: TRBV7-8; CDR3aa: CASSSLGWGGKYQETQYF; CDR3nt: TGTGCCAGCAGCTCCCTGGGGTGGGGGGGCAAGTACCAAGAGACCCAGTACTTC
j_gene: TRBJ2-5; abundance: once; d_gene: TRBD2; v_gene: TRBV7-9; CDR3aa: CASILGTSGNQETQYF; CDR3nt: TGTGCCAGCATCCTCGGCACTAGCGGGAATCAGGAGACCCAGTACTTC
j_gene: TRBJ1-5; abundance: many; d_gene: -; v_gene: TRBV10-2; CDR3aa: CASRGDRYSNQPQHF; CDR3nt: TGCGCCAGCAGAGGAGACAGATATAGCAATCAGCCCCAGCATTTT
j_gene: TRBJ1-5; abundance: medium-sized; d_gene: -; v_gene: TRBV6-1; CDR3aa: CASSGWGGRHGSNQPQHF; CDR3nt: TGTGCCAGCAGTGGGTGGGGGGGACGGCACGGTAGCAATCAGCCCCAGCATTTT
j_gene: TRBJ1-2; abundance: many; d_gene: -; v_gene: TRBV29-1; CDR3aa: CSVRPDSLYGYTF; CDR3nt: TGCAGCGTTCGCCCGGACAGTCTCTATGGCTACACCTTC
j_gene: TRBJ2-7; abundance: medium-sized; d_gene: TRBD2; v_gene: TRBV6-1; CDR3aa: CASSAKPGLPLEQYF; CDR3nt: TGTGCCAGCAGCGCCAAACCGGGACTACCCCTCGAGCAGTACTTC
j_gene: TRBJ1-5; abundance: -; d_gene: -; v_gene: TRBV20-1; CDR3aa: CSASYVTGNQPQHF; CDR3nt: TGCAGTGCTTCCTACGTGACAGGCAACCAGCCCCAGCATTTT
j_gene: TRBJ1-2; abundance: medium-sized; d_gene: -; v_gene: TRBV6-1; CDR3aa: CASSDAGTSYGYTF; CDR3nt: TGTGCCAGCAGTGATGCGGGGACAAGCTATGGCTACACCTTC
j_gene: TRBJ1-2; abundance: -; d_gene: -; v_gene: TRBV11-2; CDR3aa: CASSPGQSYVYTF; CDR3nt: TGTGCCAGCAGCCCTGGACAGAGCTATGTCTACACCTTC
j_gene: TRBJ2-2; abundance: few; d_gene: TRBD2; v_gene: TRBV6-2/TRBV6-3; CDR3aa: CASSHKRETGELFF; CDR3nt: TGTGCCAGCAGTCACAAGCGGGAGACCGGGGAGCTGTTTTTT
j_gene: TRBJ1-1; abundance: many; d_gene: -; v_gene: TRBV20-1; CDR3aa: CSARADKTGGFEAFF; CDR3nt: TGCAGTGCTAGAGCGGATAAGACAGGAGGTTTTGAAGCTTTCTTT
j_gene: TRBJ1-2; abundance: many; d_gene: TRBD1; v_gene: TRBV5-1; CDR3aa: CASSFLTTGTYGYTF; CDR3nt: TGCGCCAGCAGCTTCTTAACGACAGGGACCTATGGCTACACCTTC
j_gene: TRBJ1-5; abundance: many; d_gene: TRBD1; v_gene: TRBV2; CDR3aa: CASSEGTGQNQPQHF; CDR3nt: TGTGCCAGCAGTGAAGGGACAGGGCAGAATCAGCCCCAGCATTTT
j_gene: TRBJ2-7; abundance: -; d_gene: TRBD1; v_gene: TRBV7-2; CDR3aa: CASSSRTGAYEQYF; CDR3nt: TGTGCCAGCAGCTCTAGGACAGGGGCGTACGAGCAGTACTTC
j_gene: TRBJ1-2; abundance: few; d_gene: -; v_gene: TRBV19; CDR3aa: CASSADIPIGGYTF; CDR3nt: TGTGCCAGTAGTGCGGACATCCCTATTGGGGGCTACACCTTC
j_gene: TRBJ1-1; abundance: medium-sized; d_gene: -; v_gene: TRBV6-1; CDR3aa: CASRETVSTEAFF; CDR3nt: TGTGCCAGCAGAGAAACGGTGAGCACTGAAGCTTTCTTT
j_gene: TRBJ2-5; abundance: many; d_gene: TRBD2; v_gene: TRBV7-9; CDR3aa: CASSLEAGLGRTQYF; CDR3nt: TGTGCCAGCAGCTTAGAAGCGGGACTAGGTAGGACCCAGTACTTC
j_gene: TRBJ2-3; abundance: many; d_gene: -; v_gene: TRBV6-4; CDR3aa: CASSPRPQATDTQYF; CDR3nt: TGTGCCAGCAGTCCGCGACCCCAGGCAACAGATACGCAGTATTTT
j_gene: TRBJ2-1; abundance: medium-sized; d_gene: TRBD2; v_gene: TRBV6-1; CDR3aa: CASILAGAYNEQFF; CDR3nt: TGTGCCAGCATTCTAGCGGGGGCCTACAATGAGCAGTTCTTC
j_gene: TRBJ2-3; abundance: many; d_gene: -; v_gene: TRBV5-1; CDR3aa: CTSSLDLLIADTQYF; CDR3nt: TGCACCAGCAGCTTGGACCTTCTCATCGCAGATACGCAGTATTTT
j_gene: TRBJ1-4; abundance: many; d_gene: -; v_gene: TRBV4-2; CDR3aa: CASSQVSGARRGNEKLFF; CDR3nt: TGTGCCAGCAGCCAAGTCTCGGGCGCCAGACGGGGTAATGAAAAACTGTTTTTT
j_gene: TRBJ2-2; abundance: many; d_gene: -; v_gene: TRBV7-3; CDR3aa: CASSTTPGVTGELFF; CDR3nt: TGTGCCAGCAGCACCACCCCCGGGGTCACCGGGGAGCTGTTTTTT
j_gene: TRBJ2-1; abundance: many; d_gene: -; v_gene: TRBV10-2; CDR3aa: CASGPGNEQFF; CDR3nt: TGCGCCAGTGGGCCCGGTAATGAGCAGTTCTTC
j_gene: TRBJ2-5; abundance: -; d_gene: TRBD2; v_gene: TRBV11-3; CDR3aa: CASSLVTSGDQETQYF; CDR3nt: TGTGCCAGCAGCTTAGTGACTAGCGGGGATCAAGAGACCCAGTACTTC
j_gene: TRBJ2-7; abundance: many; d_gene: -; v_gene: TRBV19; CDR3aa: CASRGGIVGVYEQYF; CDR3nt: TGTGCCAGTAGAGGAGGGATCGTTGGTGTCTACGAGCAGTACTTC
j_gene: TRBJ2-3; abundance: medium-sized; d_gene: TRBD2; v_gene: TRBV6-5; CDR3aa: CASTGLAGGSSTDTQYF; CDR3nt: TGTGCCAGTACGGGACTAGCGGGGGGGAGTAGCACAGATACGCAGTATTTT
j_gene: TRBJ1-5; abundance: few; d_gene: TRBD1; v_gene: TRBV6-1; CDR3aa: CASSVQETGKQPQHF; CDR3nt: TGTGCCAGCAGCGTTCAGGAGACAGGGAAACAGCCCCAGCATTTT
j_gene: TRBJ1-5; abundance: many; d_gene: TRBD1; v_gene: TRBV27; CDR3aa: CASRIADRPNQPQHF; CDR3nt: TGTGCCAGCAGGATCGCGGACAGGCCCAATCAGCCCCAGCATTTT
j_gene: TRBJ1-5; abundance: medium-sized; d_gene: -; v_gene: TRBV28; CDR3aa: CASSSTGRPQHF; CDR3nt: TGTGCCAGCAGTTCAACCGGAAGGCCCCAGCATTTT
j_gene: TRBJ2-1; abundance: -; d_gene: TRBD2; v_gene: TRBV9; CDR3aa: CASSVGGTSVDNEQFF; CDR3nt: TGTGCCAGCAGCGTAGGGGGGACTAGTGTTGACAATGAGCAGTTCTTC
j_gene: TRBJ1-4; abundance: many; d_gene: -; v_gene: TRBV2; CDR3aa: CASNTETHQAGKLFF; CDR3nt: TGTGCCAGCAACACCGAGACCCACCAGGCAGGAAAACTGTTTTTT